This T cell receptor (beta chain) originates from a study of T cell repertoires in cytomegalovirus infection. Trimming removed 5 bases from V and 10 bases from J; junction bases left unmatched: 16. Germline CDR1 MNHNY, CDR2 SVGAGI (reference sequence). CDR3 length equals 15 residues. This clonotype was picked up a small number of times. Antigen specificity is unknown. TCRdb recomputed calls from the reads with MiXCR, one row per CDR3 protein. The sample records 800,000 to 950,000 distinct CDR3 sequences, 32% being singletons. The clonotype originates from a human donor in good health (CMV status not recorded). Some clones in this sample may be carry-over from other donors' samples. The sample consisted of cultured CD8+ T cells from PBMCs, taken from culture after CMV antigen stimulation. The chain uses TRBV6-6 and TRBJ1-2, with 7 nucleotides matching TRBD1. The CDR3 loop is CASSPYDRAPLVYTF. CDR3 DNA sequence: TGTGCCAGCAGTCCATACGACAGGGCCCCTCTCGTCTACACCTTC.